The next 21 T cell receptor beta chains were all read from a single sample in a study of shared clonotypes between healthy human individuals. TCRdb's table, derived via immunoSEQ multiplex PCR, lists solely in-frame clones and lacks some. The sample includes hundreds of thousands of clones, 73% seen only once; the top ten take around 2%. The source material was memory CD4+ T cells sorted from blood. Subset given: CD45RA-negative fraction. All receptors derive from a woman aged 25 to 45 in good health.

As for this clone: At the DNA level, this CDR3 is encoded by other sequences in the same sample as well. V and J are TRBV27 and TRBJ1-1; possibly TRBD1 for D (5 bases). Trimming removed 5 bases from V and 5 bases from J, with 15 bases in between. This CDR3 has 14 amino acids. Germline V lookup: CDR1 MNHEY, CDR2 SMNVEV (reference sequence). CDR3 bases: TGTGCCAGCAGTCCTGGACAAGGGTGGACTGAAGCTTTCTTT. This sequence encodes CASSPGQGWTEAFF.

This clone was found a few times. The chain links TRBV28 to TRBJ2-5; D gene uncertain. Germline V lookup: CDR1 MDHEN, CDR2 SYDVKM. There are 11 residues in the CDR3. The ends were cut back, 10 bases at V and 5 bases at J, with 11 bases in the middle. CDR3 in DNA: TGTGCCACGAAGAGCAGGGAGACCCAGTACTTC. This gives the protein CATKSRETQYF. Complete variable domain (other parts from reference TRBV28 and TRBJ2-5): DVKVTQSSRYLVKRTGEKVFLECVQDMDHENMFWYRQDPGLGLRLIYFSYDVKMKEKGDIPEGYSVSREKKERFSLILESASTNQTSMYLCATKSRETQYFGPGTRLLVL.

There are many counts of this clone. The CDR3 spells CASSRTQETQYF. The CDR3 region has the DNA TGTGCCAGCTCCAGGACCCAAGAGACCCAGTACTTC. The chain is built from TRBV25-1 and TRBJ2-5; D is uncertain. CDR3 size: 12 residues. Trimming took 8 bases from V and 1 from J, leaving 8 bases between them. Germline CDR1 is MGHDK and CDR2 is SYGVNS.

The chain uses TRBV4-1 and TRBJ2-7, with D uncertain. Trimming left V 0 bases short and J 7 bases short, with 13 bases between. Looked up from germline, CDR1 is MGHRA and CDR2 is YSYEKL. The CDR3 spans 14 residues. CDR3 in DNA: TGCGCCAGCAGCCAAGATCTGACACCTCTGGAGCAGTACTTC. Its translation is CASSQDLTPLEQYF.

The rearrangement uses TRBV9 and TRBJ2-3; 10 bases line up with TRBD2. V shed 3 bases and J 4 bases; nucleotides not matched to a gene: 8. Germline CDR1 reads SGDLS; CDR2 reads YYNGEE. CDR3 length equals 16 residues. The chain's CDR3 is CASSGTSGRVADTQYF. The CDR3 nucleotides are TGTGCCAGCAGCGGGACAAGCGGGAGGGTGGCAGATACGCAGTATTTT.

About this clone itself: Other DNA sequences in the same sample also yield this CDR3. This chain connects TRBV7-2 to TRBJ1-5; D is unresolved. This CDR3 has 15 residues. Between the trimmed V and J ends, which lost 4 bases and 0 bases, there was a span of 10 bases. From germline, CDR1 is SGHTA and CDR2 FQGNSA. CDR3 nucleotides: TGTGCCAGCAGCTCCGACACTCTTAGCAATCAGCCCCAGCATTTT. Its translation: CASSSDTLSNQPQHF.

This clone was found many times. CDR3 protein: CASSPDGYYGYTF. In DNA form, the CDR3 reads TGTGCCAGTAGTCCGGACGGATACTATGGCTACACCTTC. This chain links TRBV19 with TRBJ1-2; D uncertain. The CDR3 runs to 13 residues. Germline V gene sequence: CDR1 LNHDA, CDR2 SQIVND (reference sequence). Trimming took off 5 bases at V and 3 bases at J, with 10 bases between the two ends.

V is TRBV6-1 and J is TRBJ2-2; possible D gene TRBD2, 6 bases. V gave up 3 bases and J gave up 7 bases, with 6 bases separating them. Germline values: CDR1 MNHNS, CDR2 SASEGT. The CDR3 consists of 12 residues. The CDR3 DNA reads TGTGCCAGCAGTGAGCGGGGCGGGGAGCTGTTTTTT. Translation: CASSERGGELFF.

The chain joins TRBV4-1 to TRBJ2-6; TRBD1 agrees at 9 bases. Germline CDR1 is MGHRA and CDR2 is YSYEKL. CDR3 length equals 16 residues. V lost 10 bases, J lost 4 bases, and 11 bases stayed unmatched. Here the CDR3 reads CATSGQGSSGANVLTF. DNA of the CDR3: TGCGCCACTTCGGGACAGGGCAGCTCCGGGGCCAACGTCCTGACTTTC.

The V and J genes are TRBV11-2 and TRBJ2-2, with D possibly being TRBD2 (6 bases). Germline lookup yields CDR1 SGHAT and CDR2 FQNNGV. V was shortened by 5 bases and J by 5 bases, with 18 bases between the two germline ends. The CDR3 is 16 amino acids. The CDR3 DNA reads TGTGCCAGCAGCCGGAGCCTGGGGGGAGAGACCGGGGAGCTGTTTTTT. It translates to CASSRSLGGETGELFF. Together with reference TRBV11-2 and TRBJ2-2, the CDR3 gives the full variable domain: EAGVAQSPRYKIIEKRQSVAFWCNPISGHATLYWYQQILGQGPKLLIQFQNNGVVDDSQLPKDRFSAERLKGVDSTLKIQPAKLEDSAVYLCASSRSLGGETGELFFGEGSRLTVL.

As to this clone: This specimen includes other DNA sequences encoding the same CDR3. The J gene is TRBJ2-5, the V gene TRBV5-1; TRBD2 agrees at 8 bases. Germline loops: CDR1 SGHRS, CDR2 YFSETQ. CDR3 length: 15 amino acids. V shed 1 base, J shed 2 bases, and the junction held 4 bases outside the gene matches. The CDR3 sequence: CASSLILADQETQYF. The CDR3 nucleotides read TGCGCCAGCAGCTTGATACTAGCGGATCAAGAGACCCAGTACTTC. The full variable domain, completed using reference TRBV5-1 and TRBJ2-5, is KAGVTQTPRYLIKTRGQQVTLSCSPISGHRSVSWYQQTPGQGLQFLFEYFSETQRNKGNFPGRFSGRQFSNSRSEMNVSTLELGDSALYLCASSLILADQETQYFGPGTRLLVL.

The V and J genes are TRBV5-8 and TRBJ2-4; no definite D call. Trimming cost V 4 bases and J 0 bases, with 14 bases left between them. From germline, CDR1 is SGHTS and CDR2 YDEGEE. CDR3 size: 16 residues. The CDR3 coding sequence is TGTGCCAGCAGCCTGCAGCCGTTACTAGCCAAAAACATTCAGTACTTC. Its protein product is CASSLQPLLAKNIQYF.

The table lists this clone with a few counts. CDR3 region: CASSTGGGLVYNEQFF. CDR3 in DNA: TGTGCCAGCAGCACAGGCGGAGGGCTAGTCTACAATGAGCAGTTCTTC. The V call is TRBV7-2, the J call TRBJ2-1; D is perhaps TRBD2 (6 bases). Germline V lookup: CDR1 SGHTA, CDR2 FQGNSA. This CDR3 has 16 amino acids. Trimming removed 5 bases from V and 3 bases from J, with 17 bases in between.

The gene calls are TRBV25-1 and TRBJ2-7, with 7 bases lining up with TRBD2. CDR3 length equals 14 residues. Trimming removed 8 bases from V and 5 bases from J; junction bases left unmatched: 12. CDR1 and CDR2 from the germline V gene are MGHDK and SYGVNS. The CDR3 spells CASRAGGSANEQYF. CDR3 DNA: TGTGCCAGCCGCGCCGGGGGGTCGGCGAACGAGCAGTACTTC.

The chain links TRBV6-4 to TRBJ2-6; the match to TRBD1 covers 8 bases. V gave up 8 bases and J gave up 0 bases; unmatched junction bases: 6. Germline V CDR1 and CDR2: MRHNA, SNTAGT. The CDR3 runs 16 residues. For the CDR3, the DNA is TGTGCCAGCGCTCGGACAGGGAACTCTGGGGCCAACGTCCTGACTTTC. Translation gives CASARTGNSGANVLTF.

V and J are TRBV30 and TRBJ1-1, with TRBD1 identical over 7 bases. V was clipped by 2 bases and J by 3 bases; unmatched bases: 6. There are 14 residues in the CDR3. Germline lookup yields CDR1 GTSNPN and CDR2 SVGIG (reference sequence). The CDR3, as DNA: TGTGCCTGGAGTCTACCAGGGGGACACACTGAAGCTTTCTTT. Its protein product is CAWSLPGGHTEAFF. Full variable domain (missing parts from reference TRBV30 and TRBJ1-1): SQTIHQWPATLVQPVGSPLSLECTVEGTSNPNLYWYRQAAGRGLQLLFYSVGIGQISSEVPQNLSASRPQDRQFILSSKKLLLSDSGFYLCAWSLPGGHTEAFFGQGTRLTVV.

This clone was seen more than once but under ten times. The V and J genes are TRBV7-8 and TRBJ2-7; 8 bases line up with TRBD2. This CDR3 is built from 15 residues. The germline gives CDR1 SGHVS, CDR2 FQNEAQ. V trimming: 6 bases; J trimming: 8 bases; junction bases outside the gene matches: 15. CDR3 sequence reads: CASRPDGLAGDQQYF. CDR3 nucleotide sequence: TGTGCCAGCAGGCCCGACGGACTAGCCGGGGACCAGCAGTACTTC.

V is TRBV11-2 and J is TRBJ2-3, with 7 bases matching TRBD2. The germline V gene has CDR1 SGHAT and CDR2 FQNNGV. Germline trimming cut 1 base from V and 5 bases from J; bases unmatched to any gene: 9. This CDR3 has 16 residues. CDR3 residues: CASSLGGGSVGDTQYF. CDR3 DNA: TGTGCCAGCAGCTTAGGGGGGGGTAGCGTTGGAGATACGCAGTATTTT.

V gene TRBV19 combines with J gene TRBJ2-2; 7 bases match TRBD2. Trimming at V came to 5 bases and at J to 6 bases, leaving 3 bases not matched to a gene. CDR3 length: 13 residues. Germline V lookup: CDR1 LNHDA, CDR2 SQIVND (reference sequence). CDR3 sequence: CASSQLASGELFF. Here the CDR3 DNA reads TGTGCCAGTAGTCAACTAGCGTCCGGGGAGCTGTTTTTT.

This clone came up a few times. Additional DNA sequences in this sample encode the identical CDR3. The CDR3 nucleotides read TGTGCCAGCAGCTTTACTAGCGGGAGGGACAATGAGCAGTTCTTC. Its translation is CASSFTSGRDNEQFF. The chain employs TRBV11-2 and TRBJ2-1; 13 nucleotides match TRBD2. The CDR3 has 15 residues. Germline V lookup: CDR1 SGHAT, CDR2 FQNNGV. J lost 5 bases, V lost 3 bases, and 1 base had no gene match.

The rearrangement uses TRBV10-1 and TRBJ2-1, with TRBD2 matching 7 bases. V shed 10 bases, J shed 9 bases, and the junction held 21 bases outside the gene matches. The CDR3 spans 16 residues. Per the germline V gene, CDR1 is WNHNN and CDR2 is SYGVQD (reference sequence). The DNA of the CDR3 is TGCGCCACCTCCCCACGTATCGGCGGGGGAGGCGGTGAGCAGTTCTTC. This translates into CATSPRIGGGGGEQFF.